The 8 T cell receptor beta chains reported below all come from one sample, sequenced in a study of human T cells and chemical hapten exposure. TCRdb reprocessed the RACE reads via MiXCR and lists one record per CDR3 protein. The repertoire has around 330,000 distinct CDR3 sequences, approximately 5% of them found once; the top ten carry roughly 8.2%. The time point: pre-sensitization, week 0. Treatment: therapeutic diphenylcyclopropenone sensitization with weekly scalp DPC. The material was whole blood, obtained in connection with sensitization to the hapten diphenylcyclopropenone (DPC). These receptors originate from a young woman with alopecia areata. Some clones in this sample may be carry-over from other donors' samples.

The chain uses TRBV6-1 and TRBJ2-1, with D perhaps assigned TRBD1 or TRBD2 (6 bases each). CDR1 and CDR2 (germline): MNHNS, SASEGT. This CDR3 has 14 amino acids. The V gene lost 6 bases and the J gene lost 9 bases, with 18 bases spanning the gap. The CDR3 DNA is TGTGCCAGCAGGGAACCTCAGGGGAGGAGTGAGCAGTTCTTC. As protein: CASREPQGRSEQFF.

This clonotype appeared a few times. The chain joins TRBV5-1 to TRBJ2-7; 11 positions match TRBD1. J was trimmed by 5 bases and V by 4 bases; bases with no gene match: 5. Germline CDR1 is SGHRS and CDR2 is YFSETQ. The CDR3 contains 14 residues. The CDR3 loop reads CASSPAGQGDEQYF. The CDR3 DNA reads TGCGCCAGCAGCCCAGCGGGACAGGGGGACGAGCAGTACTTC.

The gene calls are TRBV7-2 and TRBJ2-2; D remains unclear. Trimming removed 5 bases from V and 5 bases from J, with 12 bases in between. Germline V gene lookup returns CDR1 SGHTA and CDR2 FQGNSA. CDR3 length: 14 residues. CDR3 protein: CASSPRVGTGELFF. CDR3 nucleotide sequence: TGTGCCAGCAGCCCCCGGGTGGGGACCGGGGAGCTGTTTTTT.

V is TRBV2 and J is TRBJ2-3; 9 nucleotides agree with TRBD2. The CDR3 runs 15 residues. The V and J ends lost 5 bases and 6 bases, in that order; junction bases with no gene match: 9. The germline V gene encodes CDR1 SNHLY and CDR2 FYNNEI. The CDR3 DNA follows: TGTGCCAGCAGTCTGCGGGGGGGGCCCGGGGATACGCAGTATTTT. Translated, it gives CASSLRGGPGDTQYF.

This clonotype was found a few times. This chain connects TRBV20-1 to TRBJ1-1; 9 positions match TRBD1. Germline lookup yields CDR1 DFQATT and CDR2 SNEGSKA (reference sequence). V lost 4 bases to trimming and J lost 0 bases; unmatched junction nucleotides: 3. This CDR3 is 14 amino acids long. CDR3 DNA: TGCAGTGCTACCGGGACAGGGCTGAACACTGAAGCTTTCTTT. Its protein product is CSATGTGLNTEAFF.

The V gene is TRBV11-2, the J gene TRBJ2-5; D is uncertain. Trimming removed 1 base at V and 4 bases at J, with 4 bases between. The CDR3 extends over 12 amino acids. The germline V gene encodes CDR1 SGHAT and CDR2 FQNNGV. The CDR3 spells CASSLGTETQYF. The CDR3, as DNA: TGTGCCAGCAGCTTAGGTACAGAGACCCAGTACTTC.

This clonotype was detected many times. J is TRBJ1-6 and V is TRBV20-1; D gene uncertain. V dropped 5 bases and J dropped 0 bases, with 17 bases sitting between them. Germline values: CDR1 DFQATT, CDR2 SNEGSKA (reference sequence). CDR3 size: 17 residues. The CDR3 loop reads CSAEKDRAGSYNSPLHF. In DNA form, the CDR3 reads TGCAGTGCTGAAAAGGACCGGGCCGGCTCCTATAATTCACCCCTCCACTTT.

This clonotype was observed a few times. This rearrangement joins TRBV5-8 to TRBJ2-1; D is unresolved. The germline CDR1 and CDR2 sequences are SGHTS and YDEGEE. CDR3 length: 12 residues. The V end was cut by 2 bases, the J end by 6 bases, with 6 bases between. CDR3 DNA sequence: TGTGCCAGCAGCTTTATCCCCAATGAGCAGTTCTTC. Its protein is CASSFIPNEQFF.